This passage covers 17 T cell receptor beta chains from one sample sequenced in a study of TIL therapy for anti-PD-1-resistant metastatic lung cancer. The libraries were made with immunoSEQ v3. The repertoire was sequenced with immunoSEQ multiplex PCR; TCRdb's copy has only in-frame clones and lacks some. The sample lists fewer than 25,000 clones; about 71% were seen once. As for time point: pre-treatment sample, taken before nivolumab and TIL therapy. The sequenced sample was blood, obtained at baseline. Source of these receptors: a person aged 25 to 80 with non-small cell lung cancer.

The J gene is TRBJ2-1, the V gene TRBV5-1; 9 bases match TRBD2. With 4 bases clipped from V and 8 bases from J, the junction kept 7 bases outside the gene matches. Per germline, CDR1 SGHRS and CDR2 YFSETQ. CDR3 size: 14 residues. In nucleotides, the CDR3 is TGCGCCAGCAGCGTGCTGACTAGCGGCGATGAGCAGTTCTTC. It specifies CASSVLTSGDEQFF.

The chain recombines TRBV9 with TRBJ1-2, with D possibly TRBD1 on 5 matching bases. Trimming took off 3 bases at V and 4 bases at J, with 7 bases between the two ends. The CDR3 extends over 12 amino acids. Germline CDR1 reads SGDLS; CDR2 reads YYNGEE. The CDR3 here is CASSDGTYGYTF. The CDR3 DNA follows: TGTGCCAGCAGCGATGGGACCTATGGCTACACCTTC.

This sequence joins TRBV20-1 and TRBJ2-3, with D uncertain. This CDR3 is built from 11 residues. Trimming removed 3 bases from V and 3 bases from J, with 4 bases in between. Germline V gene lookup returns CDR1 DFQATT and CDR2 SNEGSKA (reference sequence). DNA for the CDR3: TGCAGTGCTAGCCCGACAGATACGCAGTATTTT. This gives the protein CSASPTDTQYF.

The chain is built from TRBV7-9 and TRBJ1-1; D remains ambiguous. Germline V CDR1 and CDR2: SEHNR, FQNEAQ (reference sequence). The CDR3 sequence is 15 residues long. Trimming left V 4 bases short and J 4 bases short, with 16 bases between. The CDR3 region has the DNA TGTGCCAGCAGCTCAGAGGGCGGAGAAAGCACTGAAGCTTTCTTT. This sequence encodes CASSSEGGESTEAFF.

The rearrangement uses TRBV24-1 and TRBJ2-3; 16 bases map to TRBD2. The germline V gene has CDR1 KGHDR and CDR2 SFDVKD. The CDR3 contains 17 residues. The junction had 6 bases not matched to a gene; V was cut back by 7 bases and J by 3 bases. CDR3 in DNA: TGTGCCACCAGAGGGACTAGCGGGGGGGCTGGGACAGATACGCAGTATTTT. This encodes CATRGTSGGAGTDTQYF.

The chain combines TRBV12-3 or TRBV12-4 with TRBJ1-1, with D perhaps TRBD1 (6 bases). Trimming took 6 bases from V and 4 from J, leaving 9 bases between them. This CDR3 is 12 amino acids long. CDR3 loop: CASSRTVTEAFF. In DNA form, the CDR3 reads TGTGCCAGCAGCCGGACAGTCACTGAAGCTTTCTTT.

V gene TRBV3-1 (or the pseudogene TRBV3-2) combines with J gene TRBJ2-5, with D possibly TRBD2 on 6 matching bases. V was clipped by 2 bases and J by 2 bases, with 12 bases between them. Germline values: CDR1 LGHDT, CDR2 YNNKEL (reference sequence). CDR3 size: 15 residues. CDR3 in amino acids: CASSQFLGGQETQYF. CDR3 DNA sequence: TGTGCCAGCAGCCAATTTTTGGGGGGACAAGAGACCCAGTACTTC.

The chain recombines TRBV6-5 with TRBJ2-2, with D possibly matching TRBD1 (5 bases). The V gene's germline CDR1 is MNHEY and CDR2 SVGAGI. Trimming shortened V by 0 bases and J by 7 bases, and 9 bases separated the two germline ends. The CDR3 length is 14 residues. The CDR3 sequence is CASSYSTGHGELFF. CDR3 nucleotides: TGTGCCAGCAGTTACTCGACTGGACACGGGGAGCTGTTTTTT.

V is TRBV7-8 and J is TRBJ2-7; TRBD1 is a possible D gene (6 bases). This CDR3 comprises 15 residues. CDR1 SGHVS and CDR2 FQNEAQ come from the germline V gene. Trimming stripped 1 base from V and 3 bases from J, with 13 bases between. CDR3 sequence reads: CASSLGAGVFYEQYV. CDR3 coding DNA: TGTGCCAGCAGCTTAGGGGCAGGGGTATTCTACGAGCAGTACGTC.

The rearrangement joins TRBV18 to TRBJ1-1, with no clear D. Looked up from germline, CDR1 is KGHSH and CDR2 is LQKENI. Deletions cut 3 bases from V and 6 bases from J, with 8 bases between. The CDR3 totals 12 residues. The CDR3 bases are TGTGCCAGCTCACCCGGGCGGGCTGAAGCTTTCTTT. Encoded protein: CASSPGRAEAFF.

The chain has TRBV4-1 and TRBJ1-3; 7 bases fit TRBD1. Trimming removed 2 bases from V and 10 bases from J; junction bases left unmatched: 8. Germline CDR1 reads MGHRA; CDR2 reads YSYEKL. The CDR3 consists of 14 residues. CDR3: CASSQRFRQGTIYF. The CDR3 coding sequence is TGCGCCAGCAGCCAACGATTTAGACAGGGAACCATATATTTT.

The chain employs TRBV7-2 and TRBJ2-3; D remains ambiguous. Germline CDR1 SGHTA, CDR2 FQGNSA. CDR3 length: 15 residues. Trimming took 1 base from V and 1 from J, leaving 9 bases between them. CDR3 in DNA: TGTGCCAGCAGCTTAGACGGGTCAGGCACAGATACGCAGTATTTT. This encodes CASSLDGSGTDTQYF.

The V call is TRBV6-6, the J call TRBJ2-6, with D unresolved. Looked up from germline, CDR1 is MNHNY and CDR2 is SVGAGI (reference sequence). V was clipped by 5 bases and J by 0 bases, with 8 bases between them. This CDR3 region has 15 residues. In nucleotides, the CDR3 is TGTGCCAGCAGTAGGCGGAGCTCTGGGGCCAACGTCCTGACTTTC. As protein: CASSRRSSGANVLTF.

This rearrangement joins TRBV2 to TRBJ2-5, with D unclear. Per germline, CDR1 SNHLY and CDR2 FYNNEI. The CDR3 totals 15 residues. The V end lost 8 bases, the J end lost 2 bases, and 18 bases lay between the germline ends. DNA of the CDR3: TGTGCCAGCTCAGATATGGGGTCGGCGCAAGAGACCCAGTACTTC. Protein product: CASSDMGSAQETQYF.

The chain combines TRBV15 with TRBJ2-1, with TRBD2 matching over 10 bases. The germline gives CDR1 LNHNV, CDR2 YYDKDF (reference sequence). J lost 4 bases, V lost 3 bases, and 6 bases had no gene match. The CDR3 contains 16 residues. CDR3 amino acids: CATSSRTSGLYNEQFF. In DNA form, the CDR3 reads TGTGCCACCAGCAGCCGGACTAGCGGATTGTACAATGAGCAGTTCTTC.

The gene calls are TRBV30 and TRBJ1-5; D not certain. CDR1 is GTSNPN and CDR2 is SVGIG in the germline V gene (reference sequence). CDR3 length: 14 residues. Trimming pared 2 bases from V and 2 bases from J, leaving 10 bases between. CDR3 protein: CAWSKQIRNQPQHF. In nucleotides, the CDR3 is TGTGCCTGGAGTAAGCAGATCCGCAATCAGCCCCAGCATTTT.

This chain joins TRBV2 and TRBJ1-1; D remains ambiguous. The CDR3 is 15 amino acids. Germline-derived CDR1 and CDR2 are SNHLY and FYNNEI. V dropped 8 bases and J dropped 6 bases, with 22 bases sitting between them. CDR3 in DNA: TGTGCCAGCCCCGACAAAGGAGTGGGCAGAGCTGAAGCTTTCTTT. As protein: CASPDKGVGRAEAFF.